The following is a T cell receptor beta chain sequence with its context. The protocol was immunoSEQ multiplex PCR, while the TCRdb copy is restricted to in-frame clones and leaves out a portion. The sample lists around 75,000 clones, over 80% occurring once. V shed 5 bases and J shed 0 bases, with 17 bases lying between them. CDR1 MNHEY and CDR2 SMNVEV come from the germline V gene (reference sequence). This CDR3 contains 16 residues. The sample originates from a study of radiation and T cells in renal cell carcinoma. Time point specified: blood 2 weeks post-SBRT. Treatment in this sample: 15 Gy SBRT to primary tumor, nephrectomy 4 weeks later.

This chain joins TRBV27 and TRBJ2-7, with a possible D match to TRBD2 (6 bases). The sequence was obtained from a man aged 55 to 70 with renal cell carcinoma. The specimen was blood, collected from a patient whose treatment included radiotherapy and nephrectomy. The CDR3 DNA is TGTGCCAGCAGTCTTAGTAAGGGAGGTAACTCCTACGAGCAGTACTTC. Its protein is CASSLSKGGNSYEQYF.